This T cell receptor (beta chain) was found in a study of blood T cell repertoires in COVID-19. Study-wide context: T cells, B-cell-depleted T cells, or PBMCs provided the cDNA or gDNA that served as material.

Sequencing was performed with immunoSEQ multiplex PCR; in TCRdb, only in-frame clones are kept and a portion is missing. The table includes approximately 200,000 clones, roughly 87% detected once. The study recruited people aged roughly 18 to 95 years across approximately 25 US areas. Two consecutive negative NP/OP PCR tests, clearance, or resolved symptoms defined Cohort 3 recovery. The CDR3 covers 16 residues. Germline V gene sequence: CDR1 SGHNT, CDR2 YYREEE (reference sequence). Unmatched junction bases numbered 5, after V lost 4 bases and J lost 2 bases. This receptor was taken from a man aged 30 to 45 who had recovered from COVID-19. The chain links TRBV5-4 to TRBJ2-1, with 11 bases lining up with TRBD1. Sequencing used PBMCs or T cells enriched from blood (not recorded which). The CDR3 here is CASSKGTGGPYNEQFF. The CDR3 nucleotides read TGTGCCAGCAGCAAAGGGACAGGGGGGCCCTACAATGAGCAGTTCTTC.